This entry concerns a single T cell receptor (beta chain). Its target antigen remains unknown. The input lacks base qualities; no much larger clone sits a single base away. This entry is derived from a study of OX40 agonist ivuxolimab in advanced cancers. In terms of the full investigation: The costimulatory receptor OX40 (CD134) was targeted by ivuxolimab, a fully human IgG2 agonistic monoclonal antibody. Intravenous ivuxolimab was administered to patients every 2 weeks at six dose levels: 0.01, 0.1, 0.3, 1.5, 3 and 10 mg/kg. Of the approximately 50 patients in dose escalation, some 20 had hepatocellular carcinoma, some 15 had melanoma, 9 had renal cell carcinoma and 9 had head and neck cancer. The dose-escalation cohort was about 83% male with a mean age of about 54 years, ranging from roughly 20 to 80. Prior anti-PD-1, anti-PD-L1 or anti-CTLA-4 therapy was permitted, and checkpoint inhibitors had been received by around 39% of dose-escalation patients. Partial responses were achieved by three dose-escalation patients, of whom one had hepatocellular carcinoma and two had cutaneous melanoma. Peripheral TCRbeta sequencing was intended to test whether TCR sequence diversity was altered and clonal T-cell expansion was caused by ivuxolimab. The paper covers the monotherapy dose-escalation part of the phase I ivuxolimab trial, which included N of about 56 patients. Paper-wide results and their limitations: At doses of 0.1 to 3.0 mg/kg, clonal expansion of both CD4+ and CD8+ blood T cells was observed from baseline to week 6. Low levels of normalized T-cell clonal expansion were also seen in some patients who did not respond. In the 0.1-3.0 mg/kg groups, partial responders were among the patients with the lowest normalized peripheral clonal expansion, particularly in CD8+ T cells. After ivuxolimab, expanded clones were on average more numerous among CD8+ T cells than among CD4+ T cells. Which antigens the clonally expanded peripheral T cells were specific for was not determined.

The trial excluded patients who had a history of autoimmune disease or who were on systemic immunosuppression. Peripheral blood for TCR sequencing was drawn from every dose cohort at baseline, at cycle 4 day 1 and at cycle 7 day 1. Samples came from an open-label, multicenter, first-in-human phase I dose-escalation trial of ivuxolimab. The trial enrolled adults with locally advanced or metastatic head and neck squamous cell, hepatocellular, melanoma or renal cell carcinoma. CD4+ and CD8+ T cells were sorted separately from peripheral blood before TCR sequencing. Genomic DNA was extracted from sorted cells for sequencing of the TCRbeta CDR3 region. TCRbeta CDR3 regions were sequenced using the immunoSEQ Assay. This immuneACCESS table, as held by TCRdb, lists in-frame sequences with V and J called but not all clones. Of the missing ones, under half trace to an unresolved V gene in checked studies; the others have no known cause. The sample table shows 90,000 to 95,000 clones, and approximately 89% are seen once. The ten largest clones take up about 4.6% of the sample.

CDR3 length: 14 amino acids, cysteine to phenylalanine. Left in the record is the CDR3 DNA by itself, 42 bases read in frame from the first base. The germline V and J ends show losses of 8 bases and 6 bases respectively, and no gene match explains 10 bases of the junction. The germline V gene supplies CDR1 MNHNS and CDR2 SASEGT. The sequencing here drew on CD4+ or CD8+ T cells sorted from blood, taken in a trial of the OX40 agonist ivuxolimab. The receptor chain draws on TRBV6-1 and TRBJ2-3; the central 8 bases match TRBD1. The source of this sequence is an adult with an advanced solid tumor such as melanoma, head and neck, liver or kidney cancer. The CDR3 region reads CASRSGGVGDTQYF. The sequenced DNA: TGTGCCAGCCGGTCAGGGGGCGTTGGCGATACGCAGTATTTT.